The source of this TCR beta chain is a study of CD4 T cells in relation to SARS-CoV-2 and coronaviruses. Overall study findings and caveats: Roughly three fifths of donors had memory CD4+ clonotypes crossrecognizing SARS-CoV-2 and common cold coronavirus spike. Pre-pandemic and post-infection samples never came from the same donor.

The protocol was immunoSEQ multiplex PCR, while the TCRdb copy is restricted to in-frame clones and leaves out a portion. The sample records about 26,000 clones, more than 65% being singletons. The germline CDR1 and CDR2 sequences are ENHRY and SYGVKD. The germline V and J ends were trimmed by 3 bases and 3 bases, with 17 bases remaining between them. This CDR3 is built from 16 residues. Unexposed donor CD4+ T cells date from about 2010-2018, before the COVID-19 pandemic. CD4+ T cells were isolated from the cells after 10 days of culture. Testing used SARS-CoV-2 S/N and four cold-coronavirus spikes on unexposed-donor CD4+ T cells, cells permitting. Cultures held some 1.8 million PBMCs per well with approximately 10 IU/ml IL-2. In regard to this clone: Antigen: not known.

V gene TRBV10-3 combines with J gene TRBJ1-2; D not resolved. Sample: CD4+ T cells from PBMCs, cultured in vitro. This TCR was recovered from a human donor in good health. DNA for the CDR3: TGTGCCATCAGTGAAACCAGTGAGTCCGCGGACTATGGCTACACCTTC. Protein product: CAISETSESADYGYTF.